A single sample is the source of the 5 T cell receptor beta chains below, sequenced in a study of cytomegalovirus exposure and HLA in healthy donors. A multiplex PCR was run with 60 Vbeta primers and 13 Jbeta primers. TCRdb's copy holds only in-frame clones and misses some; the assay was immunoSEQ multiplex PCR. Of approximately 71,000 clones listed, more than 70% are singletons. The sequencing sample was made of PBMCs. These receptors all come from a middle-aged woman in good health and CMV-seropositive.

This sequence joins TRBV2 and TRBJ1-1; 8 bases are shared with TRBD1. Looked up from germline, CDR1 is SNHLY and CDR2 is FYNNEI. V lost 8 bases, J lost 4 bases, and 6 bases stayed unmatched. The CDR3 length is 13 residues. CDR3 DNA: TGTGCCAGCGAGACAGGGGCGACCACTGAAGCTTTCTTT. It translates to CASETGATTEAFF.

J is TRBJ2-2 and V is TRBV29-1; D possibly corresponds to TRBD1 (6 bases). This CDR3 is 15 amino acids long. Germline CDR1 SQVTM, CDR2 ANQGSEA. V dropped 4 bases and J dropped 2 bases, with 14 bases sitting between them. Here the CDR3 DNA reads TGCAGCGTTGGAGGGGGTAGTAAAAACACCGGGGAGCTGTTTTTT. It yields the protein CSVGGGSKNTGELFF.

The chain couples TRBV6-4 to TRBJ2-1, with TRBD1 matching 8 bases. This CDR3 region has 14 residues. V lost 5 bases to trimming and J lost 8 bases; unmatched junction nucleotides: 8. Germline assignment: CDR1 MRHNA and CDR2 SNTAGT. The CDR3 DNA is TGTGCCAGCAGTTCCTCCGGGACAGGATATGAGCAGTTCTTC. Its translation: CASSSSGTGYEQFF.

This clone came up a few times. The chain joins TRBV5-4 to TRBJ2-7, with TRBD2 identical over 9 bases. Germline V lookup: CDR1 SGHNT, CDR2 YYREEE (reference sequence). The J segment lost 3 bases and the V segment lost 0 bases, leaving 4 bases of the junction unmatched. This CDR3 is built from 15 residues. CDR3 DNA: TGTGCCAGCAGCTTGGCAATAGCGGGGGACTACGAGCAGTACTTC. Its translation is CASSLAIAGDYEQYF.

The chain uses TRBV4-1 and TRBJ1-4; D not resolved. Germline V gene data show CDR1 as MGHRA and CDR2 as YSYEKL. There are 13 residues in the CDR3. V lost 1 base and J 8 bases, leaving 8 bases between the germline ends. DNA for the CDR3: TGCGCCAGCAGCCAAGTTCAGAACGAAAAACTGTTTTTT. Its protein product is CASSQVQNEKLFF.